This entry is about one T cell receptor (beta chain). Patients had residual fresh-frozen tumor tissue and more than two years of survival data. PBMC were collected before vaccination, two weeks after the third vaccination, and at progression. Germline V gene data show CDR1 as MRHNA and CDR2 as SNTAGT. The CDR3 covers 14 residues. V lost 4 bases and J lost 4, with 10 bases in between. The method was immunoSEQ multiplex PCR; TCRdb's version includes in-frame clones alone and lacks a portion of them. The sample includes 85,000 to 95,000 clones, about nine tenths of them seen just once. This sample is drawn from a study of glioma-infiltrating T cells after dendritic cell vaccination.

This TCR came from a human donor with glioblastoma. This sample comprised blood, obtained before dendritic cell vaccination. This chain links TRBV6-4 with TRBJ2-2; tentative D call: TRBD2 (5 bases). CDR3 region: CASSAGVGTGELFF. The CDR3 nucleotides are TGTGCCAGCAGTGCCGGGGTAGGCACCGGGGAGCTGTTTTTT.